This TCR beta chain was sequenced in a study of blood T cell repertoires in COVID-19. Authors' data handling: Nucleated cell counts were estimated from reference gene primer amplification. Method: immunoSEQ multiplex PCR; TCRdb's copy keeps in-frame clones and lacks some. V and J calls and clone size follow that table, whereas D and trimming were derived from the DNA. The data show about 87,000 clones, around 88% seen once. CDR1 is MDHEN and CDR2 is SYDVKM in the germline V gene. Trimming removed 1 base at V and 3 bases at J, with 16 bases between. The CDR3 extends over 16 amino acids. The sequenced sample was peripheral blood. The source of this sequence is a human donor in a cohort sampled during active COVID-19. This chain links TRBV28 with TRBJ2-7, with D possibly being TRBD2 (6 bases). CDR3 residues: CASSLSTSSFLYEQYF. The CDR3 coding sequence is TGTGCCAGCAGTTTATCTACTAGCAGCTTCCTCTACGAGCAGTACTTC. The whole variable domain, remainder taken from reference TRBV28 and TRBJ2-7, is DVKVTQSSRYLVKRTGEKVFLECVQDMDHENMFWYRQDPGLGLRLIYFSYDVKMKEKGDIPEGYSVSREKKERFSLILESASTNQTSMYLCASSLSTSSFLYEQYFGPGTRLTVT.